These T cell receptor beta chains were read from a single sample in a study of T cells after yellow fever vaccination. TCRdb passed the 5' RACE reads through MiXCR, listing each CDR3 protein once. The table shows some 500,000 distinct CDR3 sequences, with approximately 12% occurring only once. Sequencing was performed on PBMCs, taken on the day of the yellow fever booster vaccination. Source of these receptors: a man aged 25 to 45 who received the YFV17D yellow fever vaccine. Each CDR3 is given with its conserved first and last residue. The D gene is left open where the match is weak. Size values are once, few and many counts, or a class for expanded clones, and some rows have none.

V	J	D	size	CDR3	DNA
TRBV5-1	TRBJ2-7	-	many	CASSPGAEGYEQYF	TGCGCCAGCAGCCCGGGAGCCGAGGGTTACGAGCAGTACTTC
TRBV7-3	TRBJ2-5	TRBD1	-	CDSSLGIGTAYQETQYF	TGTGACAGCAGCTTGGGCATTGGGACAGCCTACCAAGAGACCCAGTACTTC
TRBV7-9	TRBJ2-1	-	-	CASSPPDEQFF	TGTGCCAGCAGCCCCCCAGATGAGCAGTTCTTC
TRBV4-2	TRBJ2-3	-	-	CASSQEKRAGSDTQYF	TGTGCCAGCAGCCAAGAGAAGAGGGCCGGGAGTGATACGCAGTATTTT
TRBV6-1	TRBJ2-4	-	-	CASSRPLETKNIQYF	TGTGCCAGCAGTAGACCACTAGAAACCAAAAACATTCAGTACTTC
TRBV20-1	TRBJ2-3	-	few	CSAREGSTDTQYF	TGCAGTGCTAGAGAGGGAAGCACAGATACGCAGTATTTT
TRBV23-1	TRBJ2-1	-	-	CASGRGSKGDEQFF	TGCGCCAGCGGCCGGGGCAGCAAGGGGGATGAGCAGTTCTTC
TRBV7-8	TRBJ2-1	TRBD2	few	CASSPTSGRAVQFF	TGTGCCAGCAGCCCGACTAGCGGGAGGGCCGTGCAGTTCTTC
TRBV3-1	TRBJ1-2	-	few	CASSNRNRPSGYTF	TGTGCCAGCAGTAATAGAAACAGGCCGAGTGGCTACACCTTC
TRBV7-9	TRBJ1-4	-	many	CASSLGNEKLFF	TGTGCCAGCAGCTTGGGTAATGAAAAACTGTTTTTT
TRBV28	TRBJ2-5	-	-	CASRDGLPGGKTQYF	TGTGCCAGCAGAGACGGGCTACCTGGAGGAAAGACCCAGTACTTC
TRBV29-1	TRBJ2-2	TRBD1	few	CSASRGLLNTGELFF	TGCAGCGCCTCGAGGGGGCTTTTGAACACCGGGGAGCTGTTTTTT
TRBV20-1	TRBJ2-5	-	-	CSDREGWQKETQYF	TGCAGTGATAGAGAAGGCTGGCAGAAAGAGACCCAGTACTTC
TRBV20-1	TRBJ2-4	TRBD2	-	CSASGTSATLLAKNIQYF	TGCAGTGCTAGCGGGACTAGCGCGACCCTTTTAGCCAAAAACATTCAGTACTTC
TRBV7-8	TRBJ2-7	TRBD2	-	CASRLTSGMASYEQYF	TGTGCCAGCAGGTTGACTAGCGGGATGGCATCTTACGAGCAGTACTTC
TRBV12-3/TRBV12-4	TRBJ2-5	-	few	CASSLGDLQETQYF	TGTGCCAGCAGTTTAGGTGACCTCCAAGAGACCCAGTACTTC
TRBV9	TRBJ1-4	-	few	CASSPEKLFF	TGTGCCAGCAGCCCCGAAAAACTGTTTTTT
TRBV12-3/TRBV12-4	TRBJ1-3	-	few	CASEARGAGNTIYF	TGTGCCAGCGAAGCAAGGGGAGCTGGAAACACCATATATTTT
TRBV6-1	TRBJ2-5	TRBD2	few	CASTAGGPPQETQYF	TGTGCCAGCACTGCGGGAGGGCCCCCCCAAGAGACCCAGTACTTC
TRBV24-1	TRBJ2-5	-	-	CATSDPVPSGQRETQYF	TGTGCCACCAGTGACCCCGTCCCCTCGGGTCAGCGAGAGACCCAGTACTTC
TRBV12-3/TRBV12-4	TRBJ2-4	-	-	CASSSDVDIQYF	TGTGCCAGCAGTTCTGACGTGGACATTCAGTACTTC
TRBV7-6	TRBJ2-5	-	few	CASSPRYPGTGQETQYF	TGTGCCAGCAGCCCGCGTTATCCGGGCACAGGCCAAGAGACCCAGTACTTC
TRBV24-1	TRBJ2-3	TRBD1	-	CATSDPGTGRQYF	TGTGCCACCAGTGACCCCGGGACAGGCCGGCAGTATTTT
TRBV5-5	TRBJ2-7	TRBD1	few	CASSLSGGQGHQEQYF	TGTGCCAGCAGCTTGAGCGGTGGACAGGGTCATCAGGAGCAGTACTTC
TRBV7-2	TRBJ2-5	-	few	CASSFNQGETQYF	TGTGCCAGCAGCTTTAATCAGGGGGAGACCCAGTACTTC
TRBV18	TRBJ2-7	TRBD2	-	CASSPASGPYEQYF	TGTGCCAGCTCACCTGCTAGCGGACCCTACGAGCAGTACTTC
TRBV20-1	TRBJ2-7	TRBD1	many	CSTSATRTGPDGQYF	TGCAGCACTTCGGCGACAAGGACAGGACCGGACGGGCAGTACTTC